This T cell receptor beta chain was captured in a study of CXCR3-negative and CXCR3-positive naive CD8 T cells. A word on this clonotype: Its antigen is not identified.

Sorting yielded triplicates of a few hundred thousand cells for each CD8+ T cell subset. With UMI labels, 5' RACE was used to prepare the TRB cDNA libraries. From the 5' RACE reads, TCRdb lists one entry per CDR3 protein and no DNA. This repertoire includes 130,000 or so distinct CDR3 sequences. There are 16 residues in the CDR3. Per the germline V gene, CDR1 is LGHNA and CDR2 is YSLEER. Findings and caveats of the study: Similarly elevated diversity marked both naive subsets, with memory CD8+ cells showing far lower diversity. Naive CXCR3-negative and CXCR3-positive cells had similar TRBV-TRBJ usage; memory differed. Between one naive subset and the other, surface CD5 was comparable, and TCR strength was inferred from TRB CDR3 properties.

The sequencing sample was made of naive CXCR3- CD8+ T cells from blood. Subset meaning: CD45RO-CCR7+CD27+CD95- naive CD8+ T cells lacking CXCR3 (TNR3-). J is TRBJ2-3 and V is TRBV4-3; TCRdb lists TRBD2, though no DNA is available to test this call. The receptor's source is a human donor in good health. Some clones in this sample may be carry-over from other donors' samples. CDR3 loop: CASSQSSGGHTDTQYF.